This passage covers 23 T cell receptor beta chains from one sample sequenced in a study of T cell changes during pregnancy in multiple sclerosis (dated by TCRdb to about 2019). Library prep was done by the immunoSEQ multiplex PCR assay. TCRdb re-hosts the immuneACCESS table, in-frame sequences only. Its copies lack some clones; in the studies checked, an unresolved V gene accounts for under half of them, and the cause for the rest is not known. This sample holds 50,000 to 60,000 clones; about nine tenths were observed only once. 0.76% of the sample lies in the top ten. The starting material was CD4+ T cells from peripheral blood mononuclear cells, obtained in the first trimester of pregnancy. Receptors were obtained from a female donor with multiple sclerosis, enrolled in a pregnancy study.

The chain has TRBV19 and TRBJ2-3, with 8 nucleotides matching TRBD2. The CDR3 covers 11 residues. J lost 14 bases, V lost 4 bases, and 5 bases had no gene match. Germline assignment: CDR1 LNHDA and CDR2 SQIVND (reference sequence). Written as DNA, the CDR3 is TGTGCCAGTAGTAGTAGCGGGACCAGGTATTTT. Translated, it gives CASSSSGTRYF.

The CDR3 loop is CAISESRDRGYNSPLHF. The CDR3, as DNA: TGTGCCATCAGTGAGTCCCGGGACAGGGGGTATAATTCACCCCTCCACTTT. The chain couples TRBV10-3 to TRBJ1-6; TRBD1 agrees at 11 bases. The CDR3 totals 17 residues. Germline V gene lookup returns CDR1 ENHRY and CDR2 SYGVKD. V lost 0 bases, J lost 4 bases, and 2 bases stayed unmatched.

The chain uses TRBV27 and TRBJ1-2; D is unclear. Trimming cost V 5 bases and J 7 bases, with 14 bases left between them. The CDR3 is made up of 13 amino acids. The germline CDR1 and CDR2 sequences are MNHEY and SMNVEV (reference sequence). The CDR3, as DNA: TGTGCCAGCAGTGTCAGCGTTTCTGGTGGCTACACCTTC. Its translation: CASSVSVSGGYTF.

DNA for the CDR3: TGTGCCACCAGCAGAGATCAGGTGGGGCACAGACACTATGGCTACACCTTC. Amino acids: CATSRDQVGHRHYGYTF. This chain uses TRBV15 with TRBJ1-2; perhaps TRBD1 as D (5 bases). Germline V gene data show CDR1 as LNHNV and CDR2 as YYDKDF (reference sequence). V was trimmed by 0 bases and J by 3 bases, leaving 17 bases between them. The CDR3 contains 17 residues.

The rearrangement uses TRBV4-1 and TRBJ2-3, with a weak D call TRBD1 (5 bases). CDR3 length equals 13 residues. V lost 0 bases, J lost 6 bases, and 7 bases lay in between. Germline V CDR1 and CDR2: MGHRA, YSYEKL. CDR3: CASSQDSGDTQYF. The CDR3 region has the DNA TGCGCCAGCAGCCAAGATTCAGGGGATACGCAGTATTTT.

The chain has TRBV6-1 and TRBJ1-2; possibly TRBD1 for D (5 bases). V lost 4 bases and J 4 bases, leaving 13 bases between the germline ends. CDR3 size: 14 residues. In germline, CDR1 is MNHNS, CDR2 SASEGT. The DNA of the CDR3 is TGTGCCAGCAGTGTGGCAGGGTCGCGCTATGGCTACACCTTC. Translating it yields CASSVAGSRYGYTF.

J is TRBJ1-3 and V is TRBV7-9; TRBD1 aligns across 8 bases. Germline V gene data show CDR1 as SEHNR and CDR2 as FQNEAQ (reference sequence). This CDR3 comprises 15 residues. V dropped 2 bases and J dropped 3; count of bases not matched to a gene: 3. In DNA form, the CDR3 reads TGTGCCAGCAGCTTAAAGACAGGGGTTGGAAACACCATATATTTT. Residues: CASSLKTGVGNTIYF.

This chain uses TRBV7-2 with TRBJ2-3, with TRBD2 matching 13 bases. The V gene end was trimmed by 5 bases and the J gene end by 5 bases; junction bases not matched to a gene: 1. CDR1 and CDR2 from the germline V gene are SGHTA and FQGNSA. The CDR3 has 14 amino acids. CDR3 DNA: TGTGCCAGCAGCCGACTAGCGGGGGGAGATACGCAGTATTTT. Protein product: CASSRLAGGDTQYF. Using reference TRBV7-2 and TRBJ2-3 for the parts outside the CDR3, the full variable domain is GAGVSQSPSNKVTEKGKDVELRCDPISGHTALYWYRQSLGQGLEFLIYFQGNSAPDKSGLPSDRFSAERTGGSVSTLTIQRTQQEDSAVYLCASSRLAGGDTQYFGPGTRLTVL.

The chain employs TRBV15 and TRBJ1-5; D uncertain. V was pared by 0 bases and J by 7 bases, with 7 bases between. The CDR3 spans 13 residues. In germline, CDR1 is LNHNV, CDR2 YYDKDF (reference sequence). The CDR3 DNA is TGTGCCACCAGCAGAGAGGCATTCCAGCCCCAGCATTTT. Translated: CATSREAFQPQHF.

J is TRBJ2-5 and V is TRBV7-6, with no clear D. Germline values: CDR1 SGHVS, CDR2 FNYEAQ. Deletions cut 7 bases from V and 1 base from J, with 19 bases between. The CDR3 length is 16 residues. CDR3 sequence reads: CASKEERIVGQETQYF. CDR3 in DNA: TGTGCCAGCAAAGAGGAACGGATTGTAGGCCAAGAGACCCAGTACTTC.

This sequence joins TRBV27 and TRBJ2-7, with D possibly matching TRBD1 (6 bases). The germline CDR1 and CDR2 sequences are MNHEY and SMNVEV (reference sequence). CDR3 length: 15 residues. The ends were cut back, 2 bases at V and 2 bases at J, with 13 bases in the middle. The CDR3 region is CASSLRQGPTYEQYF. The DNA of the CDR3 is TGTGCCAGCAGTTTAAGGCAGGGGCCAACCTACGAGCAGTACTTC.

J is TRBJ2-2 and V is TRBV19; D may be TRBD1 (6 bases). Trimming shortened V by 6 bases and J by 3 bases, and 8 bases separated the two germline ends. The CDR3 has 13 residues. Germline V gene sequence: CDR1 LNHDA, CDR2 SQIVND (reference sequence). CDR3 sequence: CASRDRDTGELFF. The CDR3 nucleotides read TGTGCCAGTAGGGACAGAGACACCGGGGAGCTGTTTTTT.

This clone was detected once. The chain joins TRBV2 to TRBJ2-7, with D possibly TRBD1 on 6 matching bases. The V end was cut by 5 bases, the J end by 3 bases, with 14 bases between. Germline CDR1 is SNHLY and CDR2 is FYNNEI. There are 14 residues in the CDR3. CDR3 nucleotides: TGTGCCAGCAGTTCACAGGGACCTGGCTACGAGCAGTACTTC. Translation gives CASSSQGPGYEQYF.

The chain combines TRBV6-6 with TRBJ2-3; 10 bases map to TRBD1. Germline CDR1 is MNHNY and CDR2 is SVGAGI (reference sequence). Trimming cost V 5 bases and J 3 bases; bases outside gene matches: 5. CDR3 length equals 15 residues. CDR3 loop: CASSRRTGGTDTQYF. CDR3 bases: TGTGCCAGCAGTCGCCGGACAGGGGGTACAGATACGCAGTATTTT.

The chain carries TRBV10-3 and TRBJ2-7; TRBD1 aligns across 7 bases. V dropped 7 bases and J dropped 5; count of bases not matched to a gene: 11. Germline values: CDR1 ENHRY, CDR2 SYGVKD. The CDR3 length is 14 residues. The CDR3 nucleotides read TGTGCCATCACCCCGGCCGGGACAGTCCACGAGCAGTACTTC. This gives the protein CAITPAGTVHEQYF.

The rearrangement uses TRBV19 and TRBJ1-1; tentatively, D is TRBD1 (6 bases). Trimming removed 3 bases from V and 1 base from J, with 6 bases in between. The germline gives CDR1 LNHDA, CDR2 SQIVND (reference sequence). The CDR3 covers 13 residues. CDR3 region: CASSIRGNTEAFF. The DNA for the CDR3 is TGTGCCAGTAGTATCAGGGGGAACACTGAAGCTTTCTTT.

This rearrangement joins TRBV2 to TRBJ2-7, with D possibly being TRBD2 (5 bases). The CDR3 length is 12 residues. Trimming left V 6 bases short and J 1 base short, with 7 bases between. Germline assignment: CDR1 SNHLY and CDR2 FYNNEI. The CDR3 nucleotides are TGTGCCAGCAGGGACTTGTCCTACGAGCAGTACTTC. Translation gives CASRDLSYEQYF.

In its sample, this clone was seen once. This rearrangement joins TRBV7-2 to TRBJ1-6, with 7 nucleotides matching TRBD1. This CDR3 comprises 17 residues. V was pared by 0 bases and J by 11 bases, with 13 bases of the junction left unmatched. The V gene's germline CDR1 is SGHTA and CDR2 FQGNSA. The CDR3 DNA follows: TGTGCCAGCAGCTTAGCGATACCGGGACAGACCTTTCCACCCCTCCACTTT. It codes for CASSLAIPGQTFPPLHF.

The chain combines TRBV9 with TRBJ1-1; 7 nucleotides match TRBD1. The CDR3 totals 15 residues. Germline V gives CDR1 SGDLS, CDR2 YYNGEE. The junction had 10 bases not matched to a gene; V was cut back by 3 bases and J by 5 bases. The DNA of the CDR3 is TGTGCCAGCAGCGCGCCGGGACAGCTTTCGACTGAAGCTTTCTTT. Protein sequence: CASSAPGQLSTEAFF.

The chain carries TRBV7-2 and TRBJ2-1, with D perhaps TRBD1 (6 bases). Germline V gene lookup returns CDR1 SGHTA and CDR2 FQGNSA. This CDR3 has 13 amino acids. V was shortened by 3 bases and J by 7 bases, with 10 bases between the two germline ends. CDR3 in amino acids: CASSFSGVNEQFF. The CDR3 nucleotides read TGTGCCAGCAGCTTCTCAGGGGTTAATGAGCAGTTCTTC.

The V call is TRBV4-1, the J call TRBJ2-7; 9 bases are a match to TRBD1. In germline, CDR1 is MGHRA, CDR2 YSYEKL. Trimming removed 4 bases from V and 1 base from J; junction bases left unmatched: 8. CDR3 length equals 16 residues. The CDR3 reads CASSRDPGQGSYEQYF. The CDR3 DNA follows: TGCGCCAGCAGCCGCGATCCGGGACAGGGATCCTACGAGCAGTACTTC.

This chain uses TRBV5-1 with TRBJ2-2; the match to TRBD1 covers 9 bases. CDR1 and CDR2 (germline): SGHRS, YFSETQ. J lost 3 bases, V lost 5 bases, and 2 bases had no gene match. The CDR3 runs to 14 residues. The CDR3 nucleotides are TGCGCCAGCAGTAGACAGGGGGACACCGGGGAGCTGTTTTTT. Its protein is CASSRQGDTGELFF. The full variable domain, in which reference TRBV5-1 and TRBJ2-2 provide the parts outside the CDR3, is KAGVTQTPRYLIKTRGQQVTLSCSPISGHRSVSWYQQTPGQGLQFLFEYFSETQRNKGNFPGRFSGRQFSNSRSEMNVSTLELGDSALYLCASSRQGDTGELFFGEGSRLTVL.

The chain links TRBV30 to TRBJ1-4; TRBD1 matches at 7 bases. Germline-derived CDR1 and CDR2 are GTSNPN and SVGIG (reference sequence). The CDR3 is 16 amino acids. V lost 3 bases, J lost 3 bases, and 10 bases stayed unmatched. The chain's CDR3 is CAWRRRGRGANEKLFF. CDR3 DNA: TGTGCCTGGAGGAGGAGGGGGCGCGGAGCTAATGAAAAACTGTTTTTT.